This paragraph covers one TCR beta chain sequence. As yet, its antigen is unknown. Sequencing templates came from extracted RNA that was reverse transcribed into cDNA. Data came from immunoSEQ multiplex PCR; TCRdb stores just in-frame clones and leaves some out. The table includes about 120,000 clones, about 50% detected once. Germline V CDR1 and CDR2: GTSNPN, SVGIG (reference sequence). The CDR3 spans 13 residues. Trimming pared 2 bases from V and 4 bases from J, leaving 11 bases between. Documented treatment: oral pan-JAK inhibitor, 5-10 mg twice daily. Alopecia areata patients provided lesional scalp punch biopsies and peripheral blood. The sample is drawn from a study of CD8+ T cells in alopecia areata. Study information: Those patients who were treated received oral tofacitinib, which was given at 5 to 10 mg twice daily for moderate-to-severe alopecia areata.

Study-level results: Clarity of TCR sharing across patients fell short of that in mice, possibly HLA-related. Scalp clonality and expanded CD8+ clones among the top 100 showed significant decreases with tofacitinib.

Here the sequenced sample was CD4+ T cells sorted from blood, taken at week 4, from a patient treated with tofacitinib. The TCR comes from a human donor with alopecia areata. The chain couples TRBV30 to TRBJ1-2; D is uncertain. The CDR3 bases are TGTGCCTGGAGTCGGGCCACCGGCTATGGCTACACCTTC. This encodes CAWSRATGYGYTF.